Included here is one T cell receptor beta chain sequence, with context. This clone was recorded a few times. Its recognized antigen is unknown. No much larger clone exists at a distance of one base, and base qualities are not known. TCRbeta CDR3 regions were amplified from genomic DNA by means of the immunoSEQ Assay, a bias-controlled multiplex PCR. The authors' analysis ran thus. Within the assay, amplification of reference gene primers was used to estimate how many nucleated cells each sample contained. Sequence reads were collapsed and filtered to measure the absolute abundance of every unique TCRbeta CDR3 rearrangement. For each sample, productive Simpson clonality was calculated as the square root of Simpson's diversity index across productive rearrangements. The immuneACCESS repertoire file appears here via TCRdb, limited to in-frame rearrangements. These files lack a portion of the clones; in checked studies, under half of the deficit traces to unresolved V genes, and the cause of the others is not known. V and J calls and clone size follow that table, whereas D and trimming were derived from the DNA. This sample comprises roughly 15,000 clones, 70% to 80% of them detected only once. Roughly 13% of the sample is held by the ten biggest clonotypes.

These data come from a study of blood T cell repertoires in COVID-19 (dated by TCRdb to the early 2020s). For the wider study: Samples covering the acute and convalescent phases of COVID-19 were provided by collaborators in the United States, Italy and Spain. The prospective study material was composed of cDNA or gDNA derived from T cells, B-cell-depleted T cells, or PBMCs. Subjects who had been exposed to COVID-19, were actively infected with it, or had recovered from it provided the deeply sampled blood TCRbeta repertoires that made up the dataset. The repertoires were released in a freely available public database intended as a resource for research on the immune response to SARS-CoV-2. The samples were drawn from two sources: the first 160 participants of the ongoing ImmuneRACE study, and over 1,000 subjects contributed by 6 global collaborators. Sample metadata almost always included a de-identified subject ID, COVID-19 status, age in years and sex. HLA class I and class II types, where available, came from metadata supplied by the sample provider rather than from assay-based typing. Here is what the overall study found, with its caveats: The amount of clinical and demographic metadata varied by source and participant and was provided uncurated.

Each collaborating institution followed its own protocols to collect whole blood in K2EDTA tubes. For TCRbeta analysis, collaborator samples were shipped as frozen whole blood, as isolated PBMCs, or as DNA extracted from either sample type. V loses 2 bases at its end and J loses 7 bases; junction bases beyond the gene matches: 9. The CDR3 runs 15 residues from the cysteine to the phenylalanine. The entry retains the CDR3 DNA only, 45 bases that are in frame from base 1. The germline V gene (reference sequence) sets CDR1 to MNHEY and CDR2 to SMNVEV. The sequence came from a man aged 55 to 69 with acute or convalescent COVID-19. Specimen: peripheral blood. Rearrangement joined TRBV27 to TRBJ1-2; 8 junctional bases match TRBD1. The DNA reads TGTGCCAGCAGTTTAGGGAGACAGGGGCTGGCTGGCTACACCTTC. This gives the protein CASSLGRQGLAGYTF.